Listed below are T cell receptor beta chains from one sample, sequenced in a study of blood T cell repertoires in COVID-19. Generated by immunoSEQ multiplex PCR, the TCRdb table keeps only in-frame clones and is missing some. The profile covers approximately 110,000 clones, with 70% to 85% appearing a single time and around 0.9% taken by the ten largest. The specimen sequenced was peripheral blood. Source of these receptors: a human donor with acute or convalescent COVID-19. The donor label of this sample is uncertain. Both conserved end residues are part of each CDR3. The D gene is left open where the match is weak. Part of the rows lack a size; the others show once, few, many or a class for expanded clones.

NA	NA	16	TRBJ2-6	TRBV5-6	TGTGCCAGCAGCTTGATTAGTAGCTCTGGGGCCAACGTCCTGACTTTC	CASSLISSSGANVLTF
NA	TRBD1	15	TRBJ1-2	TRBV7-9	TGTGCCAGCAGCCCCTCTGACAGGGAGATCAGTGGCTACACCTTC	CASSPSDREISGYTF
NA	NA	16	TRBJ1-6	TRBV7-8	TGTGCCAGCAGCCCCCAACCAGGGCTTCTGGATTCACCCCTCCACTTT	CASSPQPGLLDSPLHF
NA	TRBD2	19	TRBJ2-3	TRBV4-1	TGCGCCAGCAGCCGCCGCCTAGCGGGGGACCCGGGGGGATCAGATACGCAGTATTTT	CASSRRLAGDPGGSDTQYF
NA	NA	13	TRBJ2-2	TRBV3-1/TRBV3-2	TGTGCCAGCAGCCGACAAGTCACCGGGGAGCTGTTTTTT	CASSRQVTGELFF
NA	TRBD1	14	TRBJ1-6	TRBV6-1	TGTGCCAGCAGTGAAAAAGGCCAGGGGGCGACCCTCCACTTT	CASSEKGQGATLHF
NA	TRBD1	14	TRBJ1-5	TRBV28	TGTGCCAGCAGGGGAACAGGGGATACTCAGCCCCAGCATTTT	CASRGTGDTQPQHF
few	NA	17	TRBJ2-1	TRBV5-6	TGTGCCAGCAGCTTGTTGAGTATAGCGGCGGCATACAATGAGCAGTTCTTC	CASSLLSIAAAYNEQFF
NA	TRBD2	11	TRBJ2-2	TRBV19	TGTGCCAGTCGGGGGGCCGGGGAGCTGTTTTTT	CASRGAGELFF
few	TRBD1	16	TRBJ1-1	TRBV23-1	TGCGCCAGCAGTCACGGCTCAGGGGGTTGGAACACTGAAGCTTTCTTT	CASSHGSGGWNTEAFF
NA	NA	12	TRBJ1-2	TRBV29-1	TGCAGCGTTGAAAGGGGGAACTATGGCTACACCTTC	CSVERGNYGYTF
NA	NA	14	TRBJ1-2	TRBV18	TGTGCCAGCTCACCCGACAGGAGTTACTATGGCTACACCTTC	CASSPDRSYYGYTF
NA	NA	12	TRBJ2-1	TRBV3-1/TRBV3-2	TGTGCCAGCCGCGGGGTAGGCAATGAGCAGTTCTTC	CASRGVGNEQFF
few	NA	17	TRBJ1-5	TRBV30	TGTGCCTGGAGTGTTAAAGTGGAGGGCTATAGCAATCAGCCCCAGCATTTT	CAWSVKVEGYSNQPQHF
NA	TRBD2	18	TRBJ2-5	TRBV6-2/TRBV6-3	TGTGCCAGCAGTTACTCGTCGAGGCGGGGGGGTTCCCAAGAGACCCAGTACTTC	CASSYSSRRGGSQETQYF
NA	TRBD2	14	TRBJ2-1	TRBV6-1	TGTGCCAGCAGTGAACGGGGGGGCCGGGAGGAGCAGTTCTTC	CASSERGGREEQFF
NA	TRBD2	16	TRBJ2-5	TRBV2	TGTGCCAGCAGTGAAGGGGTAGCGGGGGTCCAAGAGACCCAGTACTTC	CASSEGVAGVQETQYF
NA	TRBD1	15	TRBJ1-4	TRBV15	TGTGCCACCAGCAGACGACAGGGCCTAGCGGAAAAACTGTTTTTT	CATSRRQGLAEKLFF
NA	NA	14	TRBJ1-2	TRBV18	TGTGCCAGCTCATCTCTGGGGGCTCACTATGGCTACACCTTC	CASSSLGAHYGYTF
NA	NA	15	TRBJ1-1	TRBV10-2	TGCGCCAGCAGTGAGGGTATAGCGACAAACACTGAAGCTTTCTTT	CASSEGIATNTEAFF
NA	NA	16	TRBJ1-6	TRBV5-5	TGTGCCAGCAGCCTGGGGCATGGTGCGCAGGATTCACCCCTCCACTTT	CASSLGHGAQDSPLHF
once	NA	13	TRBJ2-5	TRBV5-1	TGCGCCAGCAGCTCCGAACAGGGTTCGACCCAGTACTTC	CASSSEQGSTQYF
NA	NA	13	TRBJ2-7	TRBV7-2	TGTGCCAGCAGCTTAGACGCCACCCAGGAGCAGTACTTC	CASSLDATQEQYF
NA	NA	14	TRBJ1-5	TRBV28	TGTGCCAGCAGTTCTATCAGGGGTGGACAGCCCCAGCATTTT	CASSSIRGGQPQHF
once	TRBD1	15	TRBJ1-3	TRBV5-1	TGCGCCAGCAGCCCTGACAGGGGAGCTGGAAACACCATATATTTT	CASSPDRGAGNTIYF
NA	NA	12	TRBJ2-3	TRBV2	TGTGCCAGCAGGGAAAGGGGTGATACGCAGTATTTT	CASRERGDTQYF
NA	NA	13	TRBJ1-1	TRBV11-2	TGTGCCAGCAGCTCAACAGCATACACTGAAGCTTTCTTT	CASSSTAYTEAFF
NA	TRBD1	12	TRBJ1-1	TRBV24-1	TGTGCCACCAGTCAGGGGGGCACTGAAGCTTTCTTT	CATSQGGTEAFF
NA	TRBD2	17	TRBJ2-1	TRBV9	TGTGCCAGCAGCGTGGGACTAGCGGGGCTCTCCTACAATGAGCAGTTCTTC	CASSVGLAGLSYNEQFF
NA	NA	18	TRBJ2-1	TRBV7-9	TGTGCCAGCAGCTTACGCGGGGCAACCCTAGACTCCTACAATGAGCAGTTCTTC	CASSLRGATLDSYNEQFF
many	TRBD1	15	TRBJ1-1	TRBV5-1	TGCGCCAGCAGCTTACTACAGGGGGCTGCCACTGAAGCTTTCTTT	CASSLLQGAATEAFF
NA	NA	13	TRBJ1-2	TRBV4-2	TGTGCCAGCAGCCACGACAAGAACTATGGCTACACCTTC	CASSHDKNYGYTF
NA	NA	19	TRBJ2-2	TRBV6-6	TGTGCCAGCAGTCCCCCCCGATATGGCGGGGCGTTTGGCACCGGGGAGCTGTTTTTT	CASSPPRYGGAFGTGELFF
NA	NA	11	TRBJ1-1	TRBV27	TGTGCCAGCAGCTACGGACAGGAAGCTTTCTTT	CASSYGQEAFF
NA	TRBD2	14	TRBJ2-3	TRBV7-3	TGTGCCAGCAGCCGGACTAGCGGGGGCGATACGCAGTATTTT	CASSRTSGGDTQYF
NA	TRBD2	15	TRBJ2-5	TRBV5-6	TGTGCCAGCAGGTTGCGGGGGGCGACGGGGGAGACCCAGTACTTC	CASRLRGATGETQYF
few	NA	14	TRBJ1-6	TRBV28	TGTGCCAGCACCCCCCGACAGGATAATTCACCCCTCCACTTT	CASTPRQDNSPLHF
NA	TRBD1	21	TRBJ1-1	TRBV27	TGTGCCAGCAGTTTATCCGCTGGTCCCAACAGGGGTCAGGGCGAGAACACTGAAGCTTTCTTT	CASSLSAGPNRGQGENTEAFF
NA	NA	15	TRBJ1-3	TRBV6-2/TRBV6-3	TGTGCCAGCAGTCCGCCCCCACAGGCAGGGGACACCATATATTTT	CASSPPPQAGDTIYF
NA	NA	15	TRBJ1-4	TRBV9	TGTGCCAGCAGCACCCGGAGCGGAGGCAATGAAAAACTGTTTTTT	CASSTRSGGNEKLFF